These T cell receptor beta chains were read from a single sample in a study of CD8 T cells in Susac syndrome. TCRdb itself ran the immunoSEQ multiplex PCR reads through MiXCR, one entry per CDR3 protein. The sample gives 100,000 to 150,000 distinct CDR3 sequences, 90% to 95% of which show up once; roughly 0.31% is in the top ten. The sequenced sample consisted of CD8+ T cells from PBMCs. These receptors originate from a human donor with multiple sclerosis. CDR3s include the opening cysteine and the closing phenylalanine or tryptophan. Fields, in order: CDR3 DNA, CDR3 protein, J gene, clone size, D gene, V gene. D genes are given only for firm matches. Size tells how often a clone was seen (once, few, many) or the class of an expanded clone, and some rows leave it out.

TGTGCCAGCAGCTTCTCCGGACTAGCGGGGTACAATGAGCAGTTCTTC,CASSFSGLAGYNEQFF,TRBJ2-1,-,TRBD2,TRBV13
TGTGCCAGCAGCCCCATAAGCGCAGGGGCCAACGTCCTGACTTTC,CASSPISAGANVLTF,TRBJ2-6,-,-,TRBV7-9
TGTGCCAGCAGTTTGGTCCCACAGGGTCGCGATGAGCAGTTCTTC,CASSLVPQGRDEQFF,TRBJ2-1,-,-,TRBV12-3/TRBV12-4
TGTGCCAGCAGTTACGCGGGACGGGGACAAGAGACCCAGTACTTC,CASSYAGRGQETQYF,TRBJ2-5,few,-,TRBV6-5
TGTGCCAGCAGCGATAGCGGACAGGGTGGCCACGAGCAGTACTTC,CASSDSGQGGHEQYF,TRBJ2-7,-,TRBD1,TRBV9
TGTGCCAGCAGCTTAATGCGGGGGCGAGACACTGAAGCTTTCTTT,CASSLMRGRDTEAFF,TRBJ1-1,-,-,TRBV7-9
TGCAGCGTCTACAGGGGGCGCACCGGGGAGCTGTTTTTT,CSVYRGRTGELFF,TRBJ2-2,-,TRBD1,TRBV29-1
TGTGCCAGCAGACAGGGGAGCACCGGGGAGCTGTTTTTT,CASRQGSTGELFF,TRBJ2-2,few,TRBD1,TRBV13
TGTGCCAGCAGTCCGCCCGGGACAGGTTCCGGGAATGAGCAGTTCTTC,CASSPPGTGSGNEQFF,TRBJ2-1,-,TRBD1,TRBV6-6
TGCGCCAGCAGTTCCCCGCCCACTAGCGGAGCCTACGAGCAGTACTTC,CASSSPPTSGAYEQYF,TRBJ2-7,once,TRBD2,TRBV5-1
TGTGCCAGCAGCCCTTACACGTCCTACAATGAGCAGTTCTTC,CASSPYTSYNEQFF,TRBJ2-1,-,-,TRBV7-9
TGTGCCAGCAGCGGGACGGTGGGGGGCTACACCTTC,CASSGTVGGYTF,TRBJ1-2,-,-,TRBV9
TGTGCCAGCAGCTTAGCCTTGGGACCTAATGAAAAACTGTTTTTT,CASSLALGPNEKLFF,TRBJ1-4,-,-,TRBV7-9
TGTGCCAGCAGCCCAGGGATCACTGAAGCTTTCTTT,CASSPGITEAFF,TRBJ1-1,-,-,TRBV6-5
TGCGCCAGCAGCCAAGTTATTAGGGGTGGCGGGGAGCTGTTTTTT,CASSQVIRGGGELFF,TRBJ2-2,-,-,TRBV4-1
TGTGCCAGCAGCGTAGACGGGGGAGAGACAGAGACCCAGTACTTC,CASSVDGGETETQYF,TRBJ2-5,-,-,TRBV9
TGCGCCAGCAGCCAAGATTGGAGCAGGGTTGGGGCCGGGGAGCTGTTTTTT,CASSQDWSRVGAGELFF,TRBJ2-2,-,-,TRBV4-1
TGTGCCAGCAGCTCCACCCCCGGGACTAGCGGGACCTACGAGCAGTACTTC,CASSSTPGTSGTYEQYF,TRBJ2-7,once,TRBD2,TRBV7-9